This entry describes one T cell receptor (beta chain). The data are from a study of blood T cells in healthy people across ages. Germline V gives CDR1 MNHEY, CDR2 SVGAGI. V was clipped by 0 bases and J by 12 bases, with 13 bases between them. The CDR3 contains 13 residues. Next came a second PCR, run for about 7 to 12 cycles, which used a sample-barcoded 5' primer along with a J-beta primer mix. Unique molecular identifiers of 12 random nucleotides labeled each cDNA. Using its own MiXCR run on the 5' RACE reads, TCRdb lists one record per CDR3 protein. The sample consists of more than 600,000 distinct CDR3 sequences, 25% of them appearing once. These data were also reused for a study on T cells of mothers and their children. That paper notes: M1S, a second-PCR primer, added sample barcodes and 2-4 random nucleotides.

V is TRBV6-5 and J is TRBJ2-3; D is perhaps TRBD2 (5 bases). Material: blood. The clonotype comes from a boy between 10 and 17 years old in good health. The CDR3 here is CASSYSRASFQYF. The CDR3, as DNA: TGTGCCAGCAGTTACTCGAGGGCCTCCTTTCAGTATTTT.